The 2 T cell receptor beta chains presented below share a single source sample, sequenced in a study of beta chain features in type 1 diabetes. Isolated RNA was reverse transcribed in full, so expressed TCRB transcripts were sequenced. The table came from immunoSEQ multiplex PCR; TCRdb's copy has only in-frame clones and leaves some out. The data contain nearly 350,000 clones, roughly 8% of them singletons. Sequencing used central memory CD4+ T cells from blood. The receptors come from a woman between 18 and 30 years old in good health.

The chain combines TRBV9 with TRBJ2-1; D perhaps matches TRBD2 (5 bases). This CDR3 region has 14 residues. V was shortened by 3 bases and J by 5 bases, with 12 bases between the two germline ends. From germline, CDR1 is SGDLS and CDR2 YYNGEE. The CDR3 DNA is TGTGCCAGCAGCGCACCCGGGGTCAACAATGAGCAGTTCTTC. Translated, it gives CASSAPGVNNEQFF.

This clone appeared a few times. The chain carries TRBV7-9 and TRBJ1-2; 7 bases are a match to TRBD1. This CDR3 has 15 amino acids. V lost 1 base and J lost 4; bases outside the gene matches: 6. From germline, CDR1 is SEHNR and CDR2 FQNEAQ (reference sequence). The CDR3 spells CASSLEDRASYGYTF. The CDR3 nucleotides read TGTGCCAGCAGCTTAGAAGACAGGGCGAGCTATGGCTACACCTTC.